These 20 T cell receptor beta chains were sequenced from one sample in a study of regulatory T cells in long-lasting Graves disease. Indicated time point: persistent/refractory GD, antithyroid drugs over 5 years with positive TRAb. Isolated PBMC RNA provided the starting material for the TCR library. With iRepertoire HTBI primers and Arm-PCR of CDR3 regions, TCR beta libraries were built. TCRdb independently ran MiXCR on the multiplex PCR reads; one entry per CDR3 protein. The sample lists about 660,000 distinct CDR3 sequences, approximately 29% occurring once. The sequencing here drew on peripheral blood mononuclear cells (PBMCs), taken when the disease was refractory, from a patient treated with antithyroid drugs. These receptors all come from a female donor with Graves disease.

This clonotype has only a few counts. The rearrangement uses TRBV18 and TRBJ1-5; 7 bases line up with TRBD1. Germline CDR1 KGHSH, CDR2 LQKENI. The CDR3 is 13 residues long. V gave up 3 bases and J gave up 9 bases; unmatched junction bases: 5. CDR3 protein: CASSPAPGGPQHF. In nucleotides, the CDR3 is TGTGCCAGCTCACCGGCCCCAGGGGGGCCCCAGCATTTT.

A few counts support this clonotype. This chain uses TRBV3-1 with TRBJ1-2, with TRBD1 matching over 8 bases. This CDR3 has 14 amino acids. V gave up 1 base and J gave up 8 bases; unmatched junction bases: 6. The germline CDR1 and CDR2 sequences are LGHDT and YNNKEL (reference sequence). The CDR3: CASSQGEAGGGYTF. CDR3 DNA sequence: TGTGCCAGCAGCCAAGGGGAGGCAGGGGGCGGCTACACCTTC.

The chain's CDR3 is CATRLDRGHEQYF. CDR3 coding DNA: TGTGCCACCAGATTAGACAGGGGGCACGAGCAGTACTTC. The chain links TRBV24-1 to TRBJ2-7; 10 bases match TRBD1. CDR1 is KGHDR, CDR2 SFDVKD, per germline. Losses at the gene ends were 7 bases for V and 5 bases for J; bases not matched to a gene: 4. CDR3 size: 13 residues.

This clonotype has more than one count but fewer than ten. J is TRBJ1-3 and V is TRBV6-1; 10 bases agree with TRBD1. CDR3 length equals 18 residues. Losses at the gene ends were 1 base for V and 5 bases for J; bases not matched to a gene: 11. The germline CDR1 and CDR2 sequences are MNHNS and SASEGT. CDR3 nucleotides: TGTGCCAGCAGTGAAGGGTGGGGACAGGGGATTTCAAGAAACACCATATATTTT. Protein sequence: CASSEGWGQGISRNTIYF.

This sequence joins TRBV30 and TRBJ1-6; no definite D call. The CDR3 has 12 residues. CDR1 is GTSNPN, CDR2 SVGIG, per germline (reference sequence). V gave up 4 bases and J gave up 9 bases, with 10 bases separating them. The CDR3 region is CAWNPAGSPLHF. The CDR3 nucleotides are TGTGCCTGGAACCCTGCGGGTTCACCCCTCCACTTT.

This clonotype was recorded many times. The chain's CDR3 is CASKSKLAVAKNIQYF. CDR3 nucleotides: TGTGCCAGCAAGTCGAAGCTAGCAGTAGCCAAAAACATTCAGTACTTC. The chain has TRBV2 and TRBJ2-4; maybe TRBD2 (5 bases). The germline V gene encodes CDR1 SNHLY and CDR2 FYNNEI. Trimming removed 7 bases from V and 0 bases from J, with 16 bases in between. There are 16 residues in the CDR3.

This rearrangement joins TRBV3-1 to TRBJ2-5; weak D call: TRBD1 (6 bases). The CDR3 spans 16 residues. V was cut by 3 bases and J by 4 bases, with 18 bases left in between. Germline V gene sequence: CDR1 LGHDT, CDR2 YNNKEL (reference sequence). CDR3 sequence: CASSHSKGGRRETQYF. The CDR3 coding sequence is TGTGCCAGCAGCCACTCTAAAGGGGGTAGAAGAGAGACCCAGTACTTC.

The chain is built from TRBV29-1 and TRBJ1-1; D gene unclear. The CDR3 extends over 12 amino acids. Germline CDR1 SQVTM, CDR2 ANQGSEA. Trimming pared 6 bases from V and 1 base from J, leaving 9 bases between. CDR3 DNA: TGCAGCGTACAACACACGAACACTGAAGCTTTCTTT. It specifies CSVQHTNTEAFF.

This clonotype was detected ten times or more. The junction shows a germline mismatch at one end, possibly a read error. The chain couples TRBV6-9 to TRBJ1-1; D is ambiguous. CDR3 length: 13 amino acids. Germline-derived CDR1 and CDR2 are MNHGY and SVAAGI. For the CDR3, the DNA is TGCGCCAGCAGCTATACAGTGAACACTGAAGCTTTCTTT. Translated, it gives CASSYTVNTEAFF.

At least ten counts were recorded for this clonotype. The rearrangement uses TRBV2 and TRBJ1-2; 9 bases align to TRBD1. J lost 3 bases, V lost 6 bases, and 5 bases had no gene match. CDR1 and CDR2 (germline): SNHLY, FYNNEI. The CDR3 consists of 14 residues. CDR3 in amino acids: CASRITGGDYGYTF. The CDR3 DNA is TGTGCCAGCAGGATAACAGGGGGCGACTATGGCTACACCTTC. The variable domain in full, completed from reference TRBV2 and TRBJ1-2, reads EPEVTQTPSHQVTQMGQEVILRCVPISNHLYFYWYRQILGQKVEFLVSFYNNEISEKSEIFDDQFSVERPDGSNFTLKIRSTKLEDSAMYFCASRITGGDYGYTFGSGTRLTVV.

The chain employs TRBV7-9 and TRBJ2-5; a possible D gene is TRBD2 (5 bases). The germline V and J ends were trimmed by 8 bases and 7 bases, with 14 bases remaining between them. This CDR3 region has 12 residues. CDR1 SEHNR and CDR2 FQNEAQ come from the germline V gene (reference sequence). CDR3 loop: CASSRDGGTQYF. CDR3 in DNA: TGTGCCAGCTCCCGGGATGGCGGGACCCAGTACTTC.

The sample holds a few counts of this clonotype. The chain recombines TRBV6-1 with TRBJ2-7; weak D call: TRBD2 (7 bases). V lost 6 bases and J lost 3, with 15 bases in between. CDR1 and CDR2 from the germline V gene are MNHNS and SASEGT. The CDR3 totals 14 residues. CDR3 in DNA: TGTGCCAGCAGGGGGGGGCAGAGAGGCTACGAGCAGTACTTC. Its protein is CASRGGQRGYEQYF.

The chain is built from TRBV5-1 and TRBJ1-1; 9 nucleotides agree with TRBD1. J gave up 1 base and V 3 bases, and 7 bases lay outside the gene matches. CDR1 is SGHRS, CDR2 YFSETQ, per germline. The CDR3 has 16 residues. For the CDR3, the DNA is TGCGCCAGCAGCTCACACAGGGGGCCCTCGAACACTGAAGCTTTCTTT. Its protein is CASSSHRGPSNTEAFF. Full variable domain (rest looked up from reference TRBV5-1 and TRBJ1-1): KAGVTQTPRYLIKTRGQQVTLSCSPISGHRSVSWYQQTPGQGLQFLFEYFSETQRNKGNFPGRFSGRQFSNSRSEMNVSTLELGDSALYLCASSSHRGPSNTEAFFGQGTRLTVV.

This clonotype was seen many times. The chain recombines TRBV12-3 or TRBV12-4 with TRBJ1-2, with unresolved D. The CDR3 runs to 13 residues. V gave up 4 bases and J gave up 2 bases, with 8 bases separating them. The CDR3 nucleotides read TGTGCCAGCAGTTATAAATCAAACTATGGCTACACCTTC. It specifies CASSYKSNYGYTF.

This clonotype was observed a single time. A much more abundant neighbour one base away suggests this may be a read error. V is TRBV12-3 or TRBV12-4 and J is TRBJ2-7; a weak D match, TRBD2 (6 bases). This CDR3 contains 12 residues. The CDR3, as DNA: TGTGCCAGCAGTTTAGCATGGAGGGAGCAGTGCTTC. As protein: CASSLAWREQCF.

J is TRBJ1-5 and V is TRBV10-2; D ambiguous. V lost 3 bases and J 6 bases, leaving 18 bases between the germline ends. Germline V gene sequence: CDR1 WSHSY, CDR2 SAAADI. The CDR3 is 16 amino acids. The CDR3 loop is CASSDGLGGYGQPQHF. CDR3 DNA: TGCGCCAGCAGTGACGGCCTTGGAGGGTACGGTCAGCCCCAGCATTTT.

The chain employs TRBV5-4 and TRBJ1-1, with TRBD1 identical over 8 bases. After removal of 1 base from V and 4 bases from J, the junction contained 6 bases not matched to a gene. CDR1 and CDR2 from the germline V gene are SGHNT and YYREEE (reference sequence). This CDR3 is built from 15 residues. The CDR3 DNA reads as TGTGCCAGCAGCTTGCCCGCTGACAGGGGCACTGAAGCTTTCTTT. As protein: CASSLPADRGTEAFF. Variable domain in full (rest from reference TRBV5-4 and TRBJ1-1): ETGVTQSPTHLIKTRGQQVTLRCSSQSGHNTVSWYQQALGQGPQFIFQYYREEENGRGNFPPRFSGLQFPNYSSELNVNALELDDSALYLCASSLPADRGTEAFFGQGTRLTVV.

The sample holds a few counts of this clonotype. This chain joins TRBV6-2 or TRBV6-3 and TRBJ1-2, with 7 bases lining up with TRBD1. J gave up 7 bases and V 5 bases, and 13 bases lay outside the gene matches. The CDR3 loop spans 15 amino acids. Germline V gene data show CDR1 as MNHEY and CDR2 as SVGEGT. CDR3 coding DNA: TGTGCCAGCAGTGAACTACAGACAGGGTCGGGTGGCTACACCTTC. Its translation is CASSELQTGSGGYTF.

The J gene is TRBJ2-5, the V gene TRBV11-1; D not certain. The J call may be faulty, since TRBJ2-1 better matches the DNA end. The CDR3 is 16 residues long. CDR1 SGHAT and CDR2 FQDESV come from the germline V gene (reference sequence). The DNA for the CDR3 is TGTGCCAGCAGCGACCCCACGACCCCTCTTTACAATGAGCAGTTCTTC. This translates into CASSDPTTPLYNEQFF.

This clonotype was counted ten times or more. The rearrangement joins TRBV2 to TRBJ2-5; D is perhaps TRBD1 (5 bases). CDR3 length: 14 amino acids. The V end lost 6 bases, the J end lost 1 base, and 12 bases lay between the germline ends. Germline lookup yields CDR1 SNHLY and CDR2 FYNNEI. CDR3 loop: CASRVQGAQETQYF. The CDR3 region has the DNA TGTGCCAGCAGAGTCCAGGGTGCCCAAGAGACCCAGTACTTC.